One sample yielded the 5 T cell receptor beta chains listed below, sequenced in a study of shared clonotypes between healthy human individuals. The method was immunoSEQ multiplex PCR; TCRdb's version includes in-frame clones alone and lacks a portion of them. In the table there are some 1,600,000 clones, about 98% of which are singletons. The sequenced sample consisted of naive CD4+ T cells sorted from blood. The sample's subset: CD45RA+ positively selected. The receptors here all came from a man in his thirties or forties in good health.

This chain uses TRBV19 with TRBJ2-7; no clear D gene. The CDR3 covers 15 residues. In germline, CDR1 is LNHDA, CDR2 SQIVND (reference sequence). Between the trimmed V and J ends, which lost 4 bases and 2 bases, there was a span of 15 bases. The DNA for the CDR3 is TGTGCCAGTAGTAAGGACGCGTTAACTACCTACGAGCAGTACTTC. The encoded protein is CASSKDALTTYEQYF. Together with reference TRBV19 and TRBJ2-7, the CDR3 gives the full variable domain: DGGITQSPKYLFRKEGQNVTLSCEQNLNHDAMYWYRQDPGQGLRLIYYSQIVNDFQKGDIAEGYSVSREKKESFPLTVTSAQKNPTAFYLCASSKDALTTYEQYFGPGTRLTVT.

V is TRBV6-6 and J is TRBJ2-7, with D possibly being TRBD1 (6 bases). V lost 7 bases and J lost 6, with 13 bases in between. The CDR3 totals 12 residues. CDR1 and CDR2 from the germline V gene are MNHNY and SVGAGI (reference sequence). The CDR3 protein is CASTRTGSEQYF. The CDR3 DNA sequence: TGTGCCAGCACTCGAACAGGGTCCGAGCAGTACTTC.

The rearrangement links TRBV2 to TRBJ2-5; D is unclear. This CDR3 has 12 residues. Between the trimmed V and J ends, which lost 6 bases and 5 bases, there was a span of 10 bases. From germline, CDR1 is SNHLY and CDR2 FYNNEI. For the CDR3, the DNA is TGTGCCAGCAGCCCTTCCGGGGAGACCCAGTACTTC. This sequence encodes CASSPSGETQYF.

The chain is built from TRBV10-3 and TRBJ2-3; 12 positions agree with TRBD2. There are 16 residues in the CDR3. Germline V gives CDR1 ENHRY, CDR2 SYGVKD. The junction had 11 bases not matched to a gene; V was cut back by 7 bases and J by 6 bases. For the CDR3, the DNA is TGTGCCATCAAGGGCGGAACGACTAGCGGGAGCGATACGCAGTATTTT. This gives the protein CAIKGGTTSGSDTQYF.

This chain connects TRBV7-8 to TRBJ1-4; a possible D gene is TRBD1 (6 bases). The ends were cut back, 8 bases at V and 0 bases at J, with 10 bases in the middle. The CDR3 spans 14 residues. Germline V lookup: CDR1 SGHVS, CDR2 FQNEAQ. CDR3 sequence (DNA): TGTGCCAGCTCACAGGGTGCAACTAATGAAAAACTGTTTTTT. This translates into CASSQGATNEKLFF.